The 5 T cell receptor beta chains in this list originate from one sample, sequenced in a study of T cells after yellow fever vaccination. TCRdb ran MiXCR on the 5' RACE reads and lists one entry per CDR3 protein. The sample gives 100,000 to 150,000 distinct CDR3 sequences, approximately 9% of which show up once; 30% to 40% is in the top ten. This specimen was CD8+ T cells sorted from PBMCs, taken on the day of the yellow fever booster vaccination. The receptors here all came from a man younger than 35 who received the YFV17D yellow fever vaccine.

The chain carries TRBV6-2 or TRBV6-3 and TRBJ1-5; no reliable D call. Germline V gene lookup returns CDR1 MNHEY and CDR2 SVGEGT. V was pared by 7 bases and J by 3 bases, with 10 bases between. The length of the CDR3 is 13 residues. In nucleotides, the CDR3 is TGTGCCAGCACCGGGTGGGACAATCAGCCCCAGCATTTT. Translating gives CASTGWDNQPQHF.

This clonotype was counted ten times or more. The CDR3 coding sequence is TGCAGTGCTAGAGTCTCTTACGAGCAGTACGTC. As protein: CSARVSYEQYV. The genes are TRBV20-1 and TRBJ2-7, with D unresolved. There are 11 residues in the CDR3. V was pared by 1 base and J by 4 bases, with 5 bases between. CDR1 and CDR2 (germline): DFQATT, SNEGSKA (reference sequence).

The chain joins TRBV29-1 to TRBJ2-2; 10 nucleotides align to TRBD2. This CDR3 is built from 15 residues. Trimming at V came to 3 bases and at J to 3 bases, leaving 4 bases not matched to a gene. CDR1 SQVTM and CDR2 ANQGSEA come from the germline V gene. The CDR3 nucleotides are TGCAGCGTTGACCTAGCGGGGGCCCACACCGGGGAGCTGTTTTTT. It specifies CSVDLAGAHTGELFF.

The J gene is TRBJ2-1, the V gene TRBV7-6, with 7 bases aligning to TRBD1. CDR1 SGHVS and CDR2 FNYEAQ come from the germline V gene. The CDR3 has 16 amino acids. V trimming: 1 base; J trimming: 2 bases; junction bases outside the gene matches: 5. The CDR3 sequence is CASSLDHRGTYNEQFF. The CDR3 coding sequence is TGTGCCAGCAGCTTAGACCACAGGGGTACCTACAATGAGCAGTTCTTC.

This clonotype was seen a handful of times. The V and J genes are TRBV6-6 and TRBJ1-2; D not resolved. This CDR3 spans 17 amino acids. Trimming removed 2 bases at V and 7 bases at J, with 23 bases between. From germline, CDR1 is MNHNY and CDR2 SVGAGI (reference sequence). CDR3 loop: CASSYGEGGEPHRGYTF. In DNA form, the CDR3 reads TGTGCCAGCAGTTACGGGGAAGGCGGGGAACCTCATCGTGGCTACACCTTC.